This note documents a single TCR beta chain sequence. Repertoires were generated with immunoSEQ multiplex PCR, while TCRdb's copy carries only in-frame clones and drops some. The data show around 300,000 clones, around 89% seen once. The data belong to a study of blood T cell repertoires in COVID-19. V was cut by 1 base and J by 2 bases, with 12 bases left in between. CDR1 is MGHRA, CDR2 YSYEKL, per germline. The CDR3 loop spans 15 amino acids. This TCR was sampled from a woman aged 45-59 years who had recovered from COVID-19. The chain carries TRBV4-1 and TRBJ2-7; D unresolved. Sequencing was carried out using PBMCs or T cells enriched from blood (not recorded which). CDR3 region: CASSQGNSSPYEQYF. In nucleotides, the CDR3 is TGCGCCAGCAGCCAAGGCAACAGCAGTCCCTACGAGCAGTACTTC.